This T cell receptor (beta chain) was found in a study of cytomegalovirus exposure and HLA in healthy donors. Study-level results: A few V segments could not be told apart, such as TRBV6-2 and TRBV6-3, and were left out.

The CDR3 is 15 amino acids. Trimming cost V 4 bases and J 1 base; bases outside gene matches: 7. Germline-derived CDR1 and CDR2 are MDHEN and SYDVKM. In the case of this clone: Its specificity is not known.

Primers for the PCR totalled 60 Vbeta and 13 Jbeta. TCRdb's copy holds only in-frame clones and misses some; the assay was immunoSEQ multiplex PCR. The repertoire holds more than 95,000 clones, 60% to 75% seen once, with roughly 3% in the top ten. This receptor was taken from a female donor in good health and CMV-seropositive. V is TRBV28 and J is TRBJ2-7, with TRBD2 identical over 7 bases. The source material was PBMCs. CDR3 residues: CASSSIELASYEQYF. In DNA form, the CDR3 reads TGTGCCAGCAGTTCCATCGAACTAGCGTCCTACGAGCAGTACTTC.